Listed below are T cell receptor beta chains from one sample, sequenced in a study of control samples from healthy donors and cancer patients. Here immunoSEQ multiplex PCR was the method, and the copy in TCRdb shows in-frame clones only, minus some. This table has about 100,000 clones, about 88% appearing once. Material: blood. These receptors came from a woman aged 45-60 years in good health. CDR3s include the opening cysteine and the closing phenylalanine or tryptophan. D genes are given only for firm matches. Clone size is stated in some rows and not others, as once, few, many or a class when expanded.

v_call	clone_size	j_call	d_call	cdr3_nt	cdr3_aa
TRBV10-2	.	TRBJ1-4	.	TGCGCCAGCAGTGACCCGAGGGGGGACACCGGTGAAAAACTGTTTTTT	CASSDPRGDTGEKLFF
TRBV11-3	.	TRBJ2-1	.	TGTGCCAGCAGCTTCCGGAGCTCCTACAATGAGCAGTTCTTC	CASSFRSSYNEQFF
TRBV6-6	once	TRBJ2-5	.	TGTGCCAGCAGTTACACTACTAGCTCTCAGTACTTC	CASSYTTSSQYF
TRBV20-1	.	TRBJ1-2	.	TGCAGTGCTAGTGGGGCAGAGACTAACTATGGCTACACCTTC	CSASGAETNYGYTF
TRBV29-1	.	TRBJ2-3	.	TGCAGCGTTAGGCACAAGTCGAGTCGAGTCACAGATACGCAGTATTTT	CSVRHKSSRVTDTQYF
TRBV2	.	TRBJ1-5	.	TGTGCCACCAAACAGGGTGATTTAGGAAATCAGCCCCAGCATTTT	CATKQGDLGNQPQHF
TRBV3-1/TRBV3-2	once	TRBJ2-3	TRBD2	TGTGCCAGCAGCCAAGTTTTCGGGTTAGCGGGAGGTACAGATACGCAGTATTTT	CASSQVFGLAGGTDTQYF
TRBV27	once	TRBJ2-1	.	TGTGCCAGCAGTTATAGTCAAAATGAGCAGTTCTTC	CASSYSQNEQFF
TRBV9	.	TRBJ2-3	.	TGTGCCAGCGGGGGGACCCAGGTAGCAACAGATACGCAGTATTTT	CASGGTQVATDTQYF
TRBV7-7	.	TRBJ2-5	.	TGTGCCAGCAGCTTATTTAACGGGGACGCGGAGACCCAGTACTTC	CASSLFNGDAETQYF
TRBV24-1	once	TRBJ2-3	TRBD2	TGTGCCACCAGTGATTTGAGGTTCGGGGGGTCAGATACGCAGTATTTT	CATSDLRFGGSDTQYF
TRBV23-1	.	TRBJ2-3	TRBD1	TGCGCCAGCAGGGACAGGGGGTCCACAGATACGCAGTATTTT	CASRDRGSTDTQYF
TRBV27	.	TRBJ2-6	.	TGTGCCAGCAGTTTATTTCGGGGGAGTACCCCTGGGGCCAACGTCCTGACTTTC	CASSLFRGSTPGANVLTF
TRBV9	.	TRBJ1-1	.	TGTGCCAGCAATGGGGGCGGGAACACTGAAGCTTTCTTT	CASNGGGNTEAFF